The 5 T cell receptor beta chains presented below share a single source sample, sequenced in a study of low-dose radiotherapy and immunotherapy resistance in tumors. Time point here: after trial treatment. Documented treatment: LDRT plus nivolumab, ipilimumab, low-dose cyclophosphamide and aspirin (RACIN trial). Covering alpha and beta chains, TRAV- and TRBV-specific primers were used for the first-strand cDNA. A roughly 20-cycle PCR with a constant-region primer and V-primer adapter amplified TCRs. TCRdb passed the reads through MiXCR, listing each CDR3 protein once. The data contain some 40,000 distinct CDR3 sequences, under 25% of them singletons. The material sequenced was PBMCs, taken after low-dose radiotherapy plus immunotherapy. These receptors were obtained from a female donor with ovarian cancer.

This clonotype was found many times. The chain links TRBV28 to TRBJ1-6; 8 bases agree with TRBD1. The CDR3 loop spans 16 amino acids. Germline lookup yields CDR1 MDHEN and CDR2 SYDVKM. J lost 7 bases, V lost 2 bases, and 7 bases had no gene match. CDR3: CASSLPRQGRNSPLHF. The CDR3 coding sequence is TGTGCCAGCAGTTTACCCCGACAGGGGAGGAATTCACCCCTCCACTTT.

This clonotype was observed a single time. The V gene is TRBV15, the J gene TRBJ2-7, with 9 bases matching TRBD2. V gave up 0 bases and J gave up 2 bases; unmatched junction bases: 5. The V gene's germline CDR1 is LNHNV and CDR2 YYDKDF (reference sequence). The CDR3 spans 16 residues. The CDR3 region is CATSRDSGRHPYEQYF. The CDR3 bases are TGTGCCACCAGCAGAGATAGCGGGAGACATCCCTACGAGCAGTACTTC. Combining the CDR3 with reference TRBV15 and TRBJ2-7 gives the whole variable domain DAMVIQNPRYQVTQFGKPVTLSCSQTLNHNVMYWYQQKSSQAPKLLFHYYDKDFNNEADTPDNFQSRRPNTSFCFLDIRSPGLGDTAMYLCATSRDSGRHPYEQYFGPGTRLTVT.

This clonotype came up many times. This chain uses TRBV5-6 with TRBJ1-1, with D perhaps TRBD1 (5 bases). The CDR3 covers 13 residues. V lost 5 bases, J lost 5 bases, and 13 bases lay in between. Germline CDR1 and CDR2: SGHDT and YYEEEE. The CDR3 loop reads CASSYTGGTEAFF. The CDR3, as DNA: TGTGCCAGCAGTTACACCGGGGGGACTGAAGCTTTCTTT.

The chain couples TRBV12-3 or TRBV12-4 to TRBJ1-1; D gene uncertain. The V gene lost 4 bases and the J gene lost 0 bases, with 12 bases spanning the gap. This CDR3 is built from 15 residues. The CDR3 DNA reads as TGTGCCAGCAGTTCCGGAGGGATCATGAACACTGAAGCTTTCTTT. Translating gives CASSSGGIMNTEAFF.

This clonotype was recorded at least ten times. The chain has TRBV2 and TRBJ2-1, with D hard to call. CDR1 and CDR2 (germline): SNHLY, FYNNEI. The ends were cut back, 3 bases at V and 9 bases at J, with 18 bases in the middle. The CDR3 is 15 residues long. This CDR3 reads CASSDSPSWGAEQFF. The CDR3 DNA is TGTGCCAGCAGTGACTCCCCCTCTTGGGGTGCTGAGCAGTTCTTC.